Below are 18 T cell receptor beta chains sequenced from a single sample in a study of shared clonotypes between healthy human individuals (TCRdb year 2020). Libraries were constructed by the immunoSEQ multiplex PCR assay. TCRdb stores this immuneACCESS table with in-frame sequences only. Part of the clones is absent; in the studies checked, under half of the shortfall reflects unresolved V genes, and no reason is known for the rest. This sample gives roughly 2.1 million clones in total; just over 90% of them show up just once. The ten largest clones represent over 1.5% of the sample. CD8 naive samples consisted of CD45RO-negative cells that were positively selected for CCR7, yielding a CD45RA+CCR7+ population without TemRA cells. The specimen was naive CD8+ T cells from PBMCs. The cell subset or site label, read with the paper, signifies: CD45RA+CCR7+. The source is a man younger than 30 in good health. Some clones in this sample may be carry-over from other donors' samples.

The rearrangement joins TRBV28 to TRBJ2-1, with 8 bases matching TRBD2. Losses at the gene ends were 6 bases for V and 5 bases for J; bases not matched to a gene: 9. The germline V gene encodes CDR1 MDHEN and CDR2 SYDVKM. The CDR3 has 15 residues. The CDR3 reads CASRSLAGSHNEQFF. For the CDR3, the DNA is TGTGCCAGCAGGTCTCTAGCGGGTAGTCACAATGAGCAGTTCTTC.

The chain links TRBV5-5 to TRBJ1-1, with D possibly matching TRBD1 (5 bases). CDR1 and CDR2 from the germline V gene are SGHKS and YYEKEE (reference sequence). The CDR3 is 14 amino acids. Trimming removed 4 bases at V and 2 bases at J, with 12 bases between. CDR3 sequence reads: CASSTGTRNTEAFF. CDR3 nucleotide sequence: TGTGCCAGCAGCACCGGGACGCGTAACACTGAAGCTTTCTTT.

The chain employs TRBV7-6 and TRBJ2-2, with 12 bases fitting TRBD2. Germline CDR1 SGHVS, CDR2 FNYEAQ. The junction had 13 bases not matched to a gene; V was cut back by 5 bases and J by 9 bases. The CDR3 has 17 residues. CDR3 DNA sequence: TGTGCCAGCAGCGGTGGACTAGCGGGACGGAGCGGCCGGGAGCTGTTTTTT. As protein: CASSGGLAGRSGRELFF.

The chain employs TRBV13 and TRBJ2-5; the D call may be TRBD1 or TRBD2 (5 bases each). The V end lost 3 bases, the J end lost 1 base, and 9 bases lay between the germline ends. The CDR3 extends over 14 amino acids. Germline V gene sequence: CDR1 PRHDT, CDR2 FYEKMQ (reference sequence). The CDR3 region is CASSFWGTQETQYF. The CDR3, as DNA: TGTGCCAGCAGCTTTTGGGGGACCCAAGAGACCCAGTACTTC.

The CDR3 here is CASSPDGGSGVSDTQYF. The CDR3 DNA reads TGTGCCAGCAGCCCCGACGGGGGTAGCGGGGTCTCAGATACGCAGTATTTT. The rearrangement links TRBV5-4 to TRBJ2-3, with TRBD2 matching over 8 bases. Germline CDR1 SGHNT, CDR2 YYREEE (reference sequence). The V gene end was trimmed by 4 bases and the J gene end by 4 bases; junction bases not matched to a gene: 14. The CDR3 consists of 17 residues.

This clone was found a few times. This chain links TRBV9 with TRBJ1-1; 9 bases fit TRBD1. CDR1 and CDR2 from the germline V gene are SGDLS and YYNGEE. With V trimmed by 3 bases and J by 5 bases, 8 bases remained unmatched. The CDR3 runs to 15 residues. CDR3 sequence: CASSGPTGGKTEAFF. In DNA, the CDR3 is TGTGCCAGCAGCGGACCGACAGGGGGGAAGACTGAAGCTTTCTTT.

The CDR3 nucleotides are TGTGCCAGCAGCCCCCGAGCGCGGGACTCCAGGAGTGAGCAGTTCTTC. It specifies CASSPRARDSRSEQFF. The chain carries TRBV7-9 and TRBJ2-1; D may be TRBD2 (6 bases). The CDR3 length is 16 residues. Germline-derived CDR1 and CDR2 are SEHNR and FQNEAQ (reference sequence). V shed 5 bases and J shed 9 bases, with 23 bases lying between them.

The rearrangement joins TRBV7-6 to TRBJ2-3; possibly TRBD1 or TRBD2 for D (6 bases each). Trimming removed 1 base from V and 4 bases from J, with 24 bases in between. CDR1 is SGHVS and CDR2 is FNYEAQ in the germline V gene. The CDR3 has 19 residues. The CDR3 here is CASSLGGAYRAQDADTQYF. DNA for the CDR3: TGTGCCAGCAGCTTAGGGGGGGCCTACAGGGCTCAAGATGCAGATACGCAGTATTTT.

V and J are TRBV27 and TRBJ2-2; 8 bases are a match to TRBD2. CDR3 length: 14 residues. Germline V gene data show CDR1 as MNHEY and CDR2 as SMNVEV (reference sequence). V was clipped by 7 bases and J by 4 bases; unmatched bases: 5. The DNA of the CDR3 is TGTGCCAGCACGGAGCGGGAGTTCACCGGGGAGCTGTTTTTT. Its protein product is CASTEREFTGELFF.

The chain is built from TRBV6-6 and TRBJ2-2, with D uncertain. The CDR3 contains 12 residues. Trimming took off 2 bases at V and 2 bases at J, with 0 bases between the two ends. CDR1 and CDR2 from the germline V gene are MNHNY and SVGAGI (reference sequence). In DNA, the CDR3 is TGTGCCAGCAGTTACAACACCGGGGAGCTGTTTTTT. Amino acids: CASSYNTGELFF.

The chain has TRBV19 and TRBJ2-7; D is unresolved. Germline lookup yields CDR1 LNHDA and CDR2 SQIVND (reference sequence). V lost 4 bases, J lost 3 bases, and 16 bases lay in between. The CDR3 length is 15 residues. Here the CDR3 DNA reads TGTGCCAGTAGTACAGAGGCTAGTTGGGGCTACGAGCAGTACTTC. Translating it yields CASSTEASWGYEQYF.

This clone occurred once. The CDR3 nucleotides read TGCGCCAGCAGCTTAAGCCAGGGAGCACAAGAGACCCAGTACTTC. It is translated as CASSLSQGAQETQYF. The rearrangement uses TRBV5-1 and TRBJ2-5, with D perhaps matching TRBD1 or TRBD2 (5 bases each). Deletions cut 2 bases from V and 2 bases from J, with 13 bases between. Germline V gene sequence: CDR1 SGHRS, CDR2 YFSETQ. The CDR3 runs 15 residues.

This clone has only one observation. The gene calls are TRBV27 and TRBJ1-5; D possibly corresponds to TRBD1 (6 bases). CDR1 is MNHEY, CDR2 SMNVEV, per germline (reference sequence). The CDR3 sequence is 18 residues long. Trimming pared 1 base from V and 1 base from J, leaving 17 bases between. CDR3 sequence: CASSLYFGYRDSNQPQHF. CDR3 sequence (DNA): TGTGCCAGCAGTTTATACTTCGGGTACAGGGACAGCAATCAGCCCCAGCATTTT.

The chain carries TRBV11-2 and TRBJ2-5, with TRBD2 identical over 10 bases. Germline CDR1 is SGHAT and CDR2 is FQNNGV. The V and J ends lost 5 bases and 5 bases, in that order; junction bases with no gene match: 11. The CDR3 is 16 residues long. The CDR3 sequence: CASSPFSGRLFETQYF. The CDR3 bases are TGTGCCAGCAGCCCTTTTAGCGGGAGGCTCTTTGAGACCCAGTACTTC.

The rearrangement joins TRBV28 to TRBJ2-3; 11 nucleotides match TRBD1. The V gene end was trimmed by 3 bases and the J gene end by 2 bases; junction bases not matched to a gene: 10. CDR3 length: 18 residues. CDR1 and CDR2 (germline): MDHEN, SYDVKM. CDR3 in DNA: TGTGCCAGCAGTTTCCCCGACCCGGGACAGGGGGACACAGATACGCAGTATTTT. Residues: CASSFPDPGQGDTDTQYF.

The chain has TRBV27 and TRBJ2-7; D may be TRBD2 (6 bases). This CDR3 has 18 residues. V was cut by 2 bases and J by 5 bases, with 25 bases left in between. Germline loops: CDR1 MNHEY, CDR2 SMNVEV (reference sequence). The CDR3 DNA reads TGTGCCAGCAGTTTACTCCCCTTCAGCGGGCGCTTCGCCCACGAGCAGTACTTC. Residues: CASSLLPFSGRFAHEQYF.

This sequence joins TRBV7-6 and TRBJ2-7, with 11 bases that match TRBD1. The length of the CDR3 is 15 residues. Germline loops: CDR1 SGHVS, CDR2 FNYEAQ. With V trimmed by 3 bases and J by 1 base, 2 bases remained unmatched. DNA for the CDR3: TGTGCCAGCAGCTTGGGGGACAGGGGGTCCTACGAGCAGTACTTC. Protein: CASSLGDRGSYEQYF. Variable domain in full (rest from reference TRBV7-6 and TRBJ2-7): GAGVSQSPRYKVTKRGQDVALRCDPISGHVSLYWYRQALGQGPEFLTYFNYEAQQDKSGLPNDRFSAERPEGSISTLTIQRTEQRDSAMYRCASSLGDRGSYEQYFGPGTRLTVT.

The CDR3 spells CASSGCLGGYTF. As DNA, the CDR3 is TGTGCCAGCAGCGGCTGCCTGGGTGGCTACACCTTC. The chain employs TRBV21-1 and TRBJ1-2. TRBV21-1 counts as a pseudogene. The CDR3 has 12 residues.